The 3 T cell receptor beta chains below come from one sample, sequenced in a study of OX40 agonist ivuxolimab in advanced cancers. Sequenced by immunoSEQ multiplex PCR; TCRdb stores in-frame clones only, minus some. The sample consists of roughly 86,000 clones, 85% to 95% of them appearing once. This sample comprised CD4+ or CD8+ T cells sorted from blood, obtained in a trial of the OX40 agonist ivuxolimab. All receptors come from an adult with an advanced solid tumor such as melanoma, head and neck, liver or kidney cancer.

The V gene is TRBV5-6, the J gene TRBJ1-1; 8 bases are shared with TRBD1. Germline V CDR1 and CDR2: SGHDT, YYEEEE. The length of the CDR3 is 14 residues. V was pared by 0 bases and J by 10 bases, with 8 bases of the junction left unmatched. The CDR3 region has the DNA TGTGCCAGCAGCTTGGTTTTTGGACAGGGCGCAGCTTTCTTT. It yields the protein CASSLVFGQGAAFF. Full variable domain (rest looked up from reference TRBV5-6 and TRBJ1-1): DAGVTQSPTHLIKTRGQQVTLRCSPKSGHDTVSWYQQALGQGPQFIFQYYEEEERQRGNFPDRFSGHQFPNYSSELNVNALLLGDSALYLCASSLVFGQGAAFFGQGTRLTVV.

The chain combines TRBV19 with TRBJ2-2, with TRBD2 matching over 8 bases. Germline V lookup: CDR1 LNHDA, CDR2 SQIVND (reference sequence). The V and J ends lost 10 bases and 7 bases, in that order; junction bases with no gene match: 20. The CDR3 covers 17 residues. CDR3 in DNA: TGTGCCACTCGAGGTTGGGGCCAGCGGGAGAGGGTCGGGGAGCTGTTTTTT. Translated: CATRGWGQRERVGELFF.

The chain uses TRBV7-2 and TRBJ2-5; 7 bases align to TRBD1. Germline loops: CDR1 SGHTA, CDR2 FQGNSA. V gave up 5 bases and J gave up 2 bases; unmatched junction bases: 14. The CDR3 has 17 amino acids. For the CDR3, the DNA is TGTGCCAGCAGCCCCATCGCGGAGTGGACAGGACAAGAGACCCAGTACTTC. Residues: CASSPIAEWTGQETQYF. The complete variable domain, with remaining parts taken from reference TRBV7-2 and TRBJ2-5, reads GAGVSQSPSNKVTEKGKDVELRCDPISGHTALYWYRQSLGQGLEFLIYFQGNSAPDKSGLPSDRFSAERTGGSVSTLTIQRTQQEDSAVYLCASSPIAEWTGQETQYFGPGTRLLVL.